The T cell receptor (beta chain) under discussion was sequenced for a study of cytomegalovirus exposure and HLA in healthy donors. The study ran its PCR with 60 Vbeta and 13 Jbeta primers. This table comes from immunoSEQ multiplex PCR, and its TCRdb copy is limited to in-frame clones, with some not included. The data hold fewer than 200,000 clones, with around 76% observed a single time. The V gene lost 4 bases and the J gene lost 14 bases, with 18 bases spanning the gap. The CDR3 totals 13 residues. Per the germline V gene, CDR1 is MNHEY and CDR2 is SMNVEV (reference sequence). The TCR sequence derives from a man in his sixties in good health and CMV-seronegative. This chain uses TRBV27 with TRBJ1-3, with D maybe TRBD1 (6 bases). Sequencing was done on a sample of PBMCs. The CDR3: CASSSNRRDILYF. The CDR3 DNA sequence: TGTGCCAGCAGTTCCAATCGACGGGACATCCTATATTTT.